A single sample is the source of the 21 T cell receptor beta chains below, sequenced in a study of blood T cell repertoires in COVID-19. Assay: immunoSEQ multiplex PCR; the TCRdb copy retains only in-frame clones and omits some. The table has about 220,000 clones, 84% seen once. The sample was peripheral blood. All receptors derive from a woman aged 60-75 years who had recovered from COVID-19.

The chain has TRBV9 and TRBJ1-1, with D tentatively TRBD1 (5 bases). The CDR3 sequence is 14 residues long. Germline loops: CDR1 SGDLS, CDR2 YYNGEE. V lost 3 bases, J lost 2 bases, and 11 bases lay in between. The CDR3 spells CASSEGITNTEAFF. The DNA for the CDR3 is TGTGCCAGCAGCGAGGGGATTACTAACACTGAAGCTTTCTTT.

The gene calls are TRBV6-5 and TRBJ1-3; no clear D. Trimming removed 4 bases from V and 1 base from J, with 8 bases in between. Germline values: CDR1 MNHEY, CDR2 SVGAGI. There are 14 residues in the CDR3. CDR3 DNA: TGTGCCAGCAGTTGGGTCGGGTCTGGAAACACCATATATTTT. Amino acid sequence: CASSWVGSGNTIYF.

The V call is TRBV5-5, the J call TRBJ2-2; the D gene is possibly TRBD2 (6 bases). The CDR3 is 15 residues long. V was trimmed by 0 bases and J by 0 bases, leaving 6 bases between them. The germline CDR1 and CDR2 sequences are SGHKS and YYEKEE (reference sequence). The CDR3, as DNA: TGTGCCAGCAGCTTGGGACTAGCGAACACCGGGGAGCTGTTTTTT. It encodes CASSLGLANTGELFF.

The chain is built from TRBV2 and TRBJ1-2; D may be TRBD1 (6 bases). Germline CDR1 is SNHLY and CDR2 is FYNNEI. With 6 bases removed from V and 7 bases from J, the gap between germline ends came to 9 bases. The CDR3 is made up of 11 amino acids. The CDR3 sequence: CASSRGAGYTF. The CDR3 nucleotides are TGTGCCAGCAGCCGGGGGGCTGGCTACACCTTC.

The chain couples TRBV5-1 to TRBJ2-7; D perhaps matches TRBD2 (8 bases). The CDR3 loop spans 17 amino acids. Deletions cut 0 bases from V and 1 base from J, with 17 bases between. Germline loops: CDR1 SGHRS, CDR2 YFSETQ. The CDR3 region has the DNA TGCGCCAGCAGCTTGGTATTAAGCGGGGGACAGTCCTACGAGCAGTACTTC. Translation: CASSLVLSGGQSYEQYF.

This clone was seen a few times. The genes are TRBV3-1 (or the pseudogene TRBV3-2) and TRBJ2-3; 11 bases are shared with TRBD2. Germline CDR1 LGHDT, CDR2 YNNKEL (reference sequence). The CDR3 consists of 18 residues. Trimming removed 2 bases from V and 6 bases from J; junction bases left unmatched: 13. Here the CDR3 DNA reads TGTGCCAGCAGCCAACAGTCCGCCTCTAGCGGGGGGCGGGATACGCAGTATTTT. It translates to CASSQQSASSGGRDTQYF.

This chain links TRBV6-6 with TRBJ1-1; TRBD1 might be the D (5 bases). The CDR3 is 13 residues long. Germline lookup yields CDR1 MNHNY and CDR2 SVGAGI (reference sequence). V lost 2 bases, J lost 4 bases, and 8 bases lay in between. CDR3 loop: CASSYVGATEAFF. CDR3 DNA: TGTGCCAGCAGTTACGTAGGGGCCACTGAAGCTTTCTTT.

The genes are TRBV6-5 and TRBJ1-6, with 8 bases lining up with TRBD1. Germline-derived CDR1 and CDR2 are MNHEY and SVGAGI. The CDR3 spans 16 residues. Trimming at V came to 0 bases and at J to 7 bases, leaving 5 bases not matched to a gene. The CDR3 spells CASSYSRTGRNSPLHF. The CDR3 region has the DNA TGTGCCAGCAGTTACTCCCGGACAGGGCGGAATTCACCCCTCCACTTT.

V usage is TRBV27 and J usage is TRBJ1-2; 7 nucleotides match TRBD1. The V gene end was trimmed by 5 bases and the J gene end by 6 bases; junction bases not matched to a gene: 18. CDR1 is MNHEY and CDR2 is SMNVEV in the germline V gene (reference sequence). The CDR3 has 17 amino acids. This chain's CDR3 is CASSPDRDTQARHGYTF. The CDR3 DNA reads TGTGCCAGCAGTCCAGACAGGGACACCCAGGCCCGTCATGGCTACACCTTC.

V gene TRBV21-1 combines with J gene TRBJ2-7; whether TRBD1, the table's D call, matches the DNA was not checked. TRBV21-1 is marked as a pseudogene. The CDR3 length is 16 residues. CDR3 sequence (DNA): TGTGCCAGCAAAGCGGACATGGACAGGGGGTCCTACGAGCAGTACTTC. As protein: CASKADMDRGSYEQYF.

V gene TRBV7-6 combines with J gene TRBJ2-7; a weak D match, TRBD1 (5 bases). Trimming removed 3 bases at V and 5 bases at J, with 11 bases between. Germline V lookup: CDR1 SGHVS, CDR2 FNYEAQ. CDR3 length: 13 amino acids. CDR3 loop: CASSLGRVNEQYF. The CDR3 DNA reads TGTGCCAGCAGCTTGGGCAGGGTAAACGAGCAGTACTTC.

This rearrangement joins TRBV12-5 to TRBJ1-3; 8 nucleotides line up with TRBD1. Germline loops: CDR1 LGHNT, CDR2 FRNRAP. This CDR3 is built from 15 residues. Trimming took 7 bases from V and 2 from J; bases not matched to a gene: 7. In DNA form, the CDR3 reads TGTGCTAGTGACCTGGACAGGGACCCTGGAAACACCATATATTTT. This codes for CASDLDRDPGNTIYF.

A single count supports this clone. V usage is TRBV29-1 and J usage is TRBJ2-3; 8 bases fit TRBD2. CDR1 is SQVTM and CDR2 is ANQGSEA in the germline V gene. This CDR3 comprises 14 residues. V lost 3 bases, J lost 3 bases, and 5 bases stayed unmatched. CDR3 nucleotides: TGCAGCGTTGAGGCGGGGGGCGGGACAGATACGCAGTATTTT. Translating it yields CSVEAGGGTDTQYF.

The chain combines TRBV4-1 with TRBJ2-3; D is perhaps TRBD1 (5 bases). Per the germline V gene, CDR1 is MGHRA and CDR2 is YSYEKL. Trimming took off 1 base at V and 0 bases at J, with 14 bases between the two ends. The length of the CDR3 is 17 residues. The CDR3 reads CASSQVIRQQSTDTQYF. The CDR3 DNA reads as TGCGCCAGCAGCCAAGTTATTAGACAGCAAAGCACAGATACGCAGTATTTT.

The chain employs TRBV9 and TRBJ2-2, with D perhaps TRBD1 (6 bases). From germline, CDR1 is SGDLS and CDR2 YYNGEE. The CDR3 has 13 residues. V lost 3 bases, J lost 6 bases, and 9 bases lay in between. CDR3 protein: CASSGTVAGELFF. The CDR3 DNA follows: TGTGCCAGCAGCGGGACAGTTGCCGGGGAGCTGTTTTTT.

The J gene is TRBJ1-5, the V gene TRBV27, with 11 bases that match TRBD1. Germline V gene sequence: CDR1 MNHEY, CDR2 SMNVEV (reference sequence). This CDR3 region has 16 residues. V lost 10 bases and J lost 0; bases outside the gene matches: 8. CDR3 in amino acids: CATKDRGQYSNQPQHF. CDR3 sequence (DNA): TGTGCCACCAAGGACAGGGGGCAATATAGCAATCAGCCCCAGCATTTT.

The chain has TRBV9 and TRBJ2-5; a weak D match, TRBD1 (6 bases). The CDR3 runs to 13 residues. Germline lookup yields CDR1 SGDLS and CDR2 YYNGEE. The ends were cut back, 4 bases at V and 2 bases at J, with 9 bases in the middle. The CDR3 DNA is TGTGCCAGCAGCTCTGGACAGCAAGAGACCCAGTACTTC. Translated, it gives CASSSGQQETQYF.

The J gene is TRBJ1-1, the V gene TRBV6-2 or TRBV6-3; D ambiguous. This CDR3 contains 16 residues. Germline assignment: CDR1 MNHEY and CDR2 SVGEGT. The germline V and J ends were trimmed by 2 bases and 0 bases, with 13 bases remaining between them. The CDR3 sequence is CASSYRTGSMNTEAFF. The CDR3 nucleotides read TGTGCCAGCAGTTACCGAACGGGAAGTATGAACACTGAAGCTTTCTTT.

This chain links TRBV6-4 with TRBJ2-7, with a possible D match to TRBD1 (5 bases). The CDR3 totals 14 residues. Trimming stripped 6 bases from V and 2 bases from J, with 14 bases between. CDR1 and CDR2 (germline): MRHNA, SNTAGT. The CDR3 bases are TGTGCCAGCAGAACCGCAGGGTCTCCCTACGAGCAGTACTTC. Translating it yields CASRTAGSPYEQYF.

CDR3 nucleotide sequence: TGTGCCAGCAGCCAAGAGGCCGGGACAAGTGTCTACGAGCAGTACTTC. Protein: CASSQEAGTSVYEQYF. The rearrangement uses TRBV4-2 and TRBJ2-7; D is possibly TRBD1 (6 bases). V lost 0 bases to trimming and J lost 3 bases, with 15 bases between them. Germline lookup yields CDR1 LGHNA and CDR2 YNFKEQ. CDR3 length equals 16 residues.

J is TRBJ1-5 and V is TRBV7-9, with unresolved D. Germline V gene lookup returns CDR1 SEHNR and CDR2 FQNEAQ (reference sequence). This CDR3 spans 14 amino acids. Between the trimmed V and J ends, which lost 5 bases and 4 bases, there was a span of 12 bases. This CDR3 is CASSPNRGNQPQHF. The CDR3 bases are TGTGCCAGCAGCCCGAACCGGGGAAATCAGCCCCAGCATTTT.